This T cell receptor (beta chain) was found in a study of cytomegalovirus exposure and HLA in healthy donors. These donors, healthy bone marrow donors, were studied. Notes on the study in general: Later on, a genetic analysis was performed. It linked a missense variant in DCLRE1C with V- and J-gene trimming of TCR beta. It was reported that TCR beta sequences correctly inferred the HLA-A and HLA-B alleles for most subjects. The majority of CMV-associated TCR beta chains were reported as apparently HLA-restricted in a later analysis.

Germline V lookup: CDR1 SGHDT, CDR2 YYEEEE. The germline V and J ends were trimmed by 4 bases and 3 bases, with 16 bases remaining between them. The CDR3 extends over 15 amino acids. A word on this clone: The antigen is undetermined.

Vbeta (60) and Jbeta (13) primers were used in the PCR. Sequencing was performed with immunoSEQ multiplex PCR; in TCRdb, only in-frame clones are kept and a portion is missing. The table for this sample gives some 89,000 clones. Sequencing was performed on PBMCs. The source of this sequence is a woman in her thirties in good health and CMV-seronegative. The chain links TRBV5-6 to TRBJ1-1; D is undetermined. CDR3 in amino acids: CASSLVREFYTEAFF. The CDR3 bases are TGTGCCAGCAGCCTCGTAAGGGAGTTTTACACTGAAGCTTTCTTT.